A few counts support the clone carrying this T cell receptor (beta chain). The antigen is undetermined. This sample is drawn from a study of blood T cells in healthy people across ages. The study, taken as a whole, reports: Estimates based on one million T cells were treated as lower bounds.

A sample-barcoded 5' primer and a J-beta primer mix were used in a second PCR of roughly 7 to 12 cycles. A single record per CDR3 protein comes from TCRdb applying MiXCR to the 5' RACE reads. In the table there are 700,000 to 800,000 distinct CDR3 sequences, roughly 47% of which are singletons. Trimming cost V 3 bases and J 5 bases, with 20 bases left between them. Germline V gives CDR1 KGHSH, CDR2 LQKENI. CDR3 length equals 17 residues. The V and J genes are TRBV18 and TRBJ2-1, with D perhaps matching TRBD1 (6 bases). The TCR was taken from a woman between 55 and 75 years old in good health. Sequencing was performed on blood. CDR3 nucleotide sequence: TGTGCCAGCTCACCGCCCTTCACAGGGTTCCCCGACAATGAGCAGTTCTTC. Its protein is CASSPPFTGFPDNEQFF. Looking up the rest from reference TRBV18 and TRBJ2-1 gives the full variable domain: NAGVMQNPRHLVRRRGQEARLRCSPMKGHSHVYWYRQLPEEGLKFMVYLQKENIIDESGMPKERFSAEFPKEGPSILRIQQVVRGDSAAYFCASSPPFTGFPDNEQFFGPGTRLTVL.